The next 16 T cell receptor beta chains were all read from a single sample in a study of T cells in Graves' hyperthyroidism and ophthalmopathy (dated by TCRdb to between 2019 and 2020). Library creation used multiplex PCR. Instrument used: Illumina HiSeq 2000. Amplification of TCR beta CDR3 regions was carried out from RNA transcripts. The first round of RT-PCR for the TCR CDR3 was performed with the HTBI primer set and the Qiagen OneStep RT-PCR kit. TCRdb trimmed public reads at Q25 via fastp, called clones via MiXCR and kept in-frame beta chains. Rows with one shared CDR3 protein collapse into an entry with the most common genes and DNA. The sample table records 300,000 or so distinct CDR3 sequences; 21% of these occur just once. Less than 65% of the sample belongs to the ten largest clones. The sequenced sample was blood. These TCRs come from a woman in her forties or fifties with Graves' hyperthyroidism.

The V gene is TRBV5-8, the J gene TRBJ2-1; 8 bases fit TRBD2. This CDR3 contains 16 residues. Germline V gene data show CDR1 as SGHTS and CDR2 as YDEGEE. V shed 3 bases, J shed 8 bases, and the junction held 13 bases outside the gene matches. The CDR3 here is CASSSGLAGGEDEQFF. DNA for the CDR3: TGTGCCAGCAGCTCTGGCCTGGCGGGGGGAGAGGATGAGCAGTTCTTC.

The chain joins TRBV28 to TRBJ1-4; a possible D gene is TRBD1 (6 bases). V was trimmed by 7 bases and J by 7 bases, leaving 16 bases between them. The CDR3 has 14 residues. The germline V gene encodes CDR1 MDHEN and CDR2 SYDVKM. The CDR3 sequence: CASIPGGAGEKLFF. The CDR3 bases are TGTGCCAGCATCCCGGGGGGGGCTGGTGAAAAACTGTTTTTT.

This clonotype was seen repeatedly, ten times or more. The rearrangement links TRBV6-1 to TRBJ1-6, with TRBD1 identical over 10 bases. There are 13 residues in the CDR3. The V gene end was trimmed by 5 bases and the J gene end by 9 bases; junction bases not matched to a gene: 1. Germline V gene sequence: CDR1 MNHNS, CDR2 SASEGT. This chain's CDR3 is CASSRDRGSPLHF. The CDR3 DNA reads TGTGCCAGCAGTAGGGACAGGGGTTCACCCCTCCACTTT.

The table lists this clonotype with a few counts. The J gene is TRBJ1-2, the V gene TRBV27, with TRBD1 as a possible D gene (5 bases). Trimming took off 3 bases at V and 8 bases at J, with 10 bases between the two ends. Germline V lookup: CDR1 MNHEY, CDR2 SMNVEV (reference sequence). The CDR3 consists of 12 residues. In nucleotides, the CDR3 is TGTGCCAGCAGTTTTAGGGGAGTCGGCTACACCTTC. Translation gives CASSFRGVGYTF.

This clonotype was counted a single time. The chain joins TRBV6-1 to TRBJ2-1; TRBD2 aligns across 15 bases. Germline CDR1 and CDR2: MNHNS and SASEGT. The CDR3 loop spans 18 amino acids. The V segment lost 6 bases and the J segment 6 bases; nucleotides outside the gene matches: 12. CDR3: CASRPPRPGLAGGNEQFF. The CDR3 DNA reads TGTGCCAGCAGACCCCCCCGGCCGGGACTAGCGGGAGGCAATGAGCAGTTCTTC.

This clonotype showed up many times. The CDR3 loop reads CASSRYTGELFF. DNA of the CDR3: TGTGCCAGCTCACGATACACCGGGGAGCTGTTTTTT. This chain uses TRBV18 with TRBJ2-2, with D hard to call. Trimming left V 4 bases short and J 3 bases short, with 3 bases between. The CDR3 is 12 amino acids. The V gene's germline CDR1 is KGHSH and CDR2 LQKENI.

The chain couples TRBV29-1 to TRBJ2-7, with TRBD2 matching over 9 bases. The CDR3 loop spans 15 amino acids. Unmatched junction bases numbered 8, after V lost 0 bases and J lost 5 bases. Germline values: CDR1 SQVTM, CDR2 ANQGSEA. CDR3 DNA: TGCAGCGTTGAAGATCCCGCGGGGGGGCCCCACGAGCAGTACTTC. Its translation: CSVEDPAGGPHEQYF.

The chain links TRBV5-4 to TRBJ2-3; D not resolved. V lost 0 bases and J lost 1, with 9 bases in between. In germline, CDR1 is SGHNT, CDR2 YYREEE (reference sequence). The CDR3 contains 15 residues. Here the CDR3 DNA reads TGTGCCAGCAGCTTGGGTTCTAGGCGCACAGATACGCAGTATTTT. Amino acid sequence: CASSLGSRRTDTQYF.

This clonotype was counted ten times or more. The chain joins TRBV5-6 to TRBJ1-2, with TRBD1 matching 7 bases. This CDR3 is 14 amino acids long. Germline CDR1 is SGHDT and CDR2 is YYEEEE. V was pared by 4 bases and J by 4 bases, with 7 bases of the junction left unmatched. CDR3 in amino acids: CASSRTGLSYGYTF. CDR3 in DNA: TGTGCCAGCAGCCGGACAGGCCTTAGCTATGGCTACACCTTC.

In its sample, this clonotype was seen a few times. The V and J genes are TRBV4-1 and TRBJ2-5; D is unresolved. This CDR3 is 12 amino acids long. Germline V gene sequence: CDR1 MGHRA, CDR2 YSYEKL. V was trimmed by 4 bases and J by 7 bases, leaving 10 bases between them. DNA for the CDR3: TGCGCCAGCAGCCCATTGGGTAGGACCCAGTACTTC. It codes for CASSPLGRTQYF.

This clonotype showed up many times. The V and J genes are TRBV2 and TRBJ1-6; no firm D call. Germline CDR1 reads SNHLY; CDR2 reads FYNNEI. V was trimmed by 7 bases and J by 8 bases, leaving 18 bases between them. The CDR3 has 15 residues. CDR3 sequence: CASTTAGRIHSPLHF. The CDR3 DNA reads TGTGCCAGCACCACAGCCGGCAGGATTCATTCACCCCTCCACTTT.

Only a few counts were recorded for this clonotype. The rearrangement uses TRBV29-1 and TRBJ2-7; D not certain. From germline, CDR1 is SQVTM and CDR2 ANQGSEA. The CDR3 loop spans 10 amino acids. Trimming took off 7 bases at V and 6 bases at J, with 10 bases between the two ends. The CDR3 spells CSAVTVEQYF. The DNA for the CDR3 is TGCAGCGCAGTAACGGTCGAGCAGTACTTC.

This clonotype was detected only a few times. This chain joins TRBV3-1 and TRBJ2-7, with TRBD2 matching 11 bases. Germline-derived CDR1 and CDR2 are LGHDT and YNNKEL (reference sequence). CDR3 length: 15 residues. Losses at the gene ends were 1 base for V and 2 bases for J; bases not matched to a gene: 1. In nucleotides, the CDR3 is TGTGCCAGCAGCCAAGTACTAGCGGGAGCCTACGAGCAGTACTTC. Translation gives CASSQVLAGAYEQYF.

This clonotype was counted between two and nine times. The chain joins TRBV5-1 to TRBJ2-5; the D is unclear. The CDR3 runs 15 residues. V shed 2 bases and J shed 3 bases, with 14 bases lying between them. CDR1 is SGHRS and CDR2 is YFSETQ in the germline V gene. As DNA, the CDR3 is TGCGCCAGCAGCTTTTGGGGAAATAATGAAGAGACCCAGTACTTC. Its translation is CASSFWGNNEETQYF.

This clonotype has at least ten counts. The chain carries TRBV11-3 and TRBJ2-7; no clear D gene. Germline V gene data show CDR1 as SGHNT and CDR2 as YENEEA. CDR3 length equals 11 residues. V lost 3 bases and J 6 bases, leaving 6 bases between the germline ends. DNA of the CDR3: TGTGCCAGCAGCTTTACCAGCGAGCAGTACTTC. Translated: CASSFTSEQYF.

This clonotype was detected many times. V gene TRBV2 combines with J gene TRBJ1-2; D is possibly TRBD1 (6 bases). Germline assignment: CDR1 SNHLY and CDR2 FYNNEI. This CDR3 contains 14 residues. Trimming pared 2 bases from V and 7 bases from J, leaving 14 bases between. The DNA for the CDR3 is TGTGCCAGCAGTGAACGAACAGGGCATGTTGGCTACACCTTC. Protein: CASSERTGHVGYTF.